This entry concerns a single TCR beta chain. The antigen this receptor binds is unknown. Qualities for individual bases were not recorded, and no much larger clone is one base off. The cohort comprised under 700 healthy bone marrow donors. At the time of sampling, all cohort members were nominally healthy, though unrecorded immune exposures were likely present. Of the roughly 700 cohort members, about 290 had a positive CMV serostatus and roughly 370 had a negative one, while no CMV serostatus was recorded for the donor. A peripheral blood sample was collected from each donor, and TCR beta sequencing was performed on peripheral blood mononuclear cells. The Qiagen DNeasy Blood Extraction Kit was used to extract genomic DNA from the blood cell samples. Sequences SGHDT (CDR1) and YYEEEE (CDR2) are obtained from the germline V gene. Inclusive of the bounding cysteine and phenylalanine, the CDR3 is 14 residues long. The kept DNA is CDR3 alone, 42 bases in frame from the first base. The junction shows trimming of 1 base on V and 8 bases on J, plus 10 bases between the germline ends.

The library was generated by the immunoSEQ multiplex PCR assay. For the multiplex PCR, a mixture combining 60 forward primers for TCR Vbeta segments and 13 reverse primers for TCR Jbeta segments was used. A multiplex PCR assay on genomic DNA amplified the CDR3 region of rearranged TCR beta genes. Amplified TCR beta libraries were sequenced as 87-base-pair reads on the Illumina HiSeq System. The study's processing was this. A later analysis tallied 75 million to 95 million unique TCR beta chains across the 666 repertoires, and approximately 12 million of those chains were shared by two or more donors. A nearest-neighbor algorithm error-corrected the raw reads and collapsed the reads into unique sequences, merging closely related sequences to remove PCR and sequencing errors. Alignment of CDR3 sequences to IMGT reference sequences was used to assign V, D and J gene segments. For a sequence to be retained, at least a six-nucleotide match to both a V gene segment and a J gene segment was required. A rearrangement was called productive if the CDR3 had no stop codons and remained in frame with V and J, and every other rearrangement was called non-productive. CDR3 was defined by IMGT convention, running from the second conserved V-encoded cysteine to the conserved J-encoded phenylalanine. In an earlier analysis of just under 600 of the donors, sequences lacking an unambiguous match to a single V gene segment were excluded. In an earlier analysis of some 590 of the donors, a V segment was called functional when productive rearrangements were above 56.7%, and segregating when the standard deviation between donors exceeded 5%. To diagnose cytomegalovirus status from the catalog of TCR beta chain sequences, a statistical classification framework was built. A later analysis assigned V and J genes by comparing TCR nucleotide sequences with IMGT/GENE-DB human TR gene sequences. A later analysis assigned CDR3 sequences and most-parsimonious VDJ recombination scenarios with the TCRdist pipeline. A later analysis defined each TCR beta chain by its CDR3 amino acid sequence plus V-gene family, and excluded reads lacking a unique V-gene family. A later analysis removed nearly 600 highly shared, low-generation-probability nucleotide sequences to deal with suspected cross-contamination and a sequencing artifact. A later analysis calculated a clonal expansion index for each public chain from normalized within-repertoire ranks of inferred template counts. In a later analysis, generation probabilities were computed with a VDJ recombination model fitted to out-of-frame rearrangements, and the resulting probabilities were checked against IGoR. Hypergeometric tests were used in a later analysis to score TCR-TCR, TCR-HLA and TCR-CMV co-occurrence, with a repertoire-size bias correction applied to the TCR pairs. In a later analysis, false discovery rates were estimated by permuting HLA or CMV assignments 20 times. In a later analysis, co-occurring TCRs were grouped with DBSCAN, and TCRdist sequence similarity was added when clustering was performed within HLA-allele-positive subsets. Repertoires with fewer than 30,000 or more than 120,000 public chains, plus five repertoires with anomalous nucleotide sharing, were excluded from co-occurrence clustering. TCRdb mirrors the immuneACCESS table, restricted to in-frame sequences. Some clones are absent from its copies; in checked studies, under half trace to an unresolved V gene, and the reason for the others is unknown. V and J calls and clone size are copied from that table; D and trimming were computed from the DNA. The table for this sample lists about 91,000 clones; 64% of them were counted only once. The ten largest clones capture roughly 2.5% of the sample.

This specimen comes from a study of cytomegalovirus exposure and HLA in healthy donors (dated by TCRdb to 2016 to 2017). Describing the broader study: An earlier analysis of a few hundred of the donors reported over 250 Gb of sequence data and 117 million unique TCR beta sequences obtained from about 179 million T cells. An early release that covered roughly 600 HLA-typed donors contained approximately 300 gigabases of sequencing data and 85 million to 100 million unique TCR sequences. Of the 398 genotyped donors, around 81% fell in the genetic ancestry cluster associated with self-reported Caucasian donors. The study was designed to test whether signatures of past pathogen exposure could be identified by cataloging public T cell receptors. Using immunosequencing, the study profiled T cell repertoires from around 670 subjects and related those repertoires to cytomegalovirus serostatus. A separate validation cohort of 100 to 150 different subjects was used in addition to the roughly 700-subject first cohort. To predict cytomegalovirus infection status, the study brought together high-throughput TCR immunosequencing, statistical association of individual TCRs with disease status, and machine learning. A later analysis re-analyzed previously published TCR beta repertoires from about 730 donors and added high-resolution HLA genotyping to study TCR occurrence patterns. In the later analysis, no new phenotypic data were used to find candidate immune exposures; instead, reliance was placed on TCR beta sequences and their occurrence across donors. An earlier analysis of some 500 of the donors used high-throughput TCR beta sequencing to judge whether each TCR beta V gene segment behaved as functional or pseudogenic. Donor age, sex, ethnicity and CMV serostatus were compiled together with the repertoire data. A later genetic analysis used genome-wide SNP genotypes for 398 of the 666 donors, treating that subset as a discovery cohort. Every repertoire in the discovery cohort had been generated on one and the same sequencing platform. Class I and class II HLA loci were covered by the typing at four-digit resolution. Typing coverage varied by locus: about 620-630 donors for A, B, C, DRB1 and DQB1; roughly 510 for DQA1; around 610 for DPA1; about 450 for DPB1. Because of strong linkage in the cohort, five DR-DQ haplotypes were treated as single units for association and clustering. Across 398 genotyped donors of the cohort, an average of approximately 200,000 unique TCR beta nucleotide sequences per donor were sequenced, and roughly a sixth of those sequences were non-productive.

Beyond this particular receptor, the publication reports: Most TCR sequences were observed very rarely across donors, whereas some public TCRs were present in many individuals. Several of the top co-occurrence clusters appeared to be linked to parvovirus B19, influenza, CMV and Epstein-Barr virus, according to a later analysis. When HLA alleles, especially DR and DQ, strongly co-occurred, attributing TCR associations to individual alleles was difficult. Immune exposure information for the cohort was limited to CMV serostatus. At a false discovery rate of 0.05, a later analysis linked under 20,000 TCR beta sequences to specific HLA alleles. According to a later analysis, most CMV-associated TCR beta chains appeared to be HLA-restricted, and the HLA associations seemed to be driven largely by CMV exposure. HLA typing was unavailable for some donors at each locus, so association tests used only the typed subset. The classifier was reported to diagnose cytomegalovirus status with high specificity and sensitivity in both the original and validation cohorts. A later analysis found that HLA-associated TCR beta chains were more clonally expanded and had lower generation probabilities than equally common non-associated chains. Because counts were too low, more than 15 rarely observed V segments, including chromosome 9 orphons, were left out of the earlier analysis of about 500 of the donors. The study listed around 160 TCR beta chains as associated with cytomegalovirus. A further reported finding was that TCR beta sequences accurately predicted the HLA-A and HLA-B alleles for most subjects in the first cohort. An earlier analysis of around 600 of the donors showed that most TCR beta V segments appeared in productive rearrangements either about 87% or about 30% of the time, which broadly matched IMGT annotations. A later analysis found that TCR association rates varied across HLA loci, with DRB1 alleles showing the most associated TCRs and HLA-C alleles the fewest. It was suggested by the authors that the approach could potentially be generalized to other disease states and immunological phenotypes. V-gene and J-gene trimming of TCR beta chains was associated with a missense DCLRE1C variant in a later genetic analysis, and the association was replicated in an independent cohort. In a later genetic analysis, fewer N-insertions in productive TCRs were reported among donors in an Asian-associated ancestry cluster than the roughly 700-donor mean. Only TCR beta chains were sequenced in this cohort, and the absence of alpha or paired-chain data limited detectable features. A cluster of highly shared sequence variants was judged likely to represent a technical artifact of the sequencing pipeline. Some IMGT-functional V segments, including TRBV6-2 and TRBV6-3, could not be told apart with the 87-base-pair reads, so those segments were excluded. Roughly uniform sequencing depth across donors was assumed in presence/absence analyses, although this assumption may not hold. A few of the identified cytomegalovirus-associated TCR beta chains were confirmed in vitro to be specific for cytomegalovirus antigens. Correlated functional status among segregating V segments might be attributable to linkage disequilibrium, but an unknown experimental factor could not be ruled out.

Material for sequencing was PBMCs. The rearranged segments are TRBV5-6 and TRBJ1-6, with no D gene named confidently. This TCR derives from a human donor in good health. The CDR3 is CASSLRDIDSPLHF. The DNA is as follows: TGTGCCAGCAGCTTGCGGGATATCGATTCACCCCTCCACTTT.